Following are 31 T cell receptor beta chains from one sample sequenced in a study of cytomegalovirus exposure and HLA in healthy donors. Vbeta (60) and Jbeta (13) primers were used in the PCR. Method: immunoSEQ multiplex PCR; TCRdb's copy keeps in-frame clones and lacks some. The sample lists 200,000 to 250,000 clones, more than 75% seen once, with more than 5% in the top ten. Sequences were obtained from PBMCs. The source is a woman aged 40-49 years in good health and CMV-seropositive.

The chain has TRBV7-9 and TRBJ2-3; 9 positions agree with TRBD2. The CDR3 sequence is 15 residues long. J gave up 7 bases and V 4 bases, and 9 bases lay outside the gene matches. The germline CDR1 and CDR2 sequences are SEHNR and FQNEAQ (reference sequence). The CDR3 nucleotides are TGTGCCAGCAGCTGGGCAGGCGGGGGGGATTATACGCAGTATTTT. Translation gives CASSWAGGGDYTQYF.

This chain connects TRBV7-8 to TRBJ2-7, with 9 bases matching TRBD2. CDR1 is SGHVS, CDR2 FQNEAQ, per germline. The CDR3 has 14 residues. V trimming: 5 bases; J trimming: 5 bases; junction bases outside the gene matches: 7. As DNA, the CDR3 is TGTGCCAGCAGCGCTAGGACTAGCGTCCACGAGCAGTACTTC. Protein: CASSARTSVHEQYF.

The chain links TRBV19 to TRBJ1-1; 10 nucleotides agree with TRBD1. CDR1 and CDR2 (germline): LNHDA, SQIVND (reference sequence). This CDR3 has 16 amino acids. V was clipped by 8 bases and J by 5 bases; unmatched bases: 14. The CDR3 DNA reads TGTGCCAGTTCGACGAGACAGGGGGCAGGGTGGACTGAAGCTTTCTTT. Translating it yields CASSTRQGAGWTEAFF.

Written as DNA, the CDR3 is TGTGCCAGCAGCTTAGTCTGGGACAGGGAGTTGCAAGAGACCCAGTACTTC. Encoded protein: CASSLVWDRELQETQYF. The chain couples TRBV7-2 to TRBJ2-5, with 9 bases fitting TRBD1. This CDR3 is built from 17 residues. J lost 2 bases, V lost 1 base, and 8 bases had no gene match. Germline V lookup: CDR1 SGHTA, CDR2 FQGNSA.

With regard to this clone: Other DNA sequences from this sample encode an identical CDR3 as well. The CDR3 loop is CASSLGRNYGYTF. Written as DNA, the CDR3 is TGTGCCAGCAGCTTAGGTCGGAACTATGGCTACACCTTC. The chain uses TRBV7-2 and TRBJ1-2, with D hard to call. Trimming cost V 1 base and J 2 bases, with 5 bases left between them. The CDR3 totals 13 residues. Germline-derived CDR1 and CDR2 are SGHTA and FQGNSA.

V and J are TRBV4-3 and TRBJ2-5; the D is unclear. The CDR3 spans 16 residues. Germline CDR1 reads LGHNA; CDR2 reads YSLEER. The ends were cut back, 1 base at V and 1 base at J, with 13 bases in the middle. The CDR3 nucleotides are TGCGCCAGCAGCCAAGGCGCCAGCTGGGCCCAAGAGACCCAGTACTTC. Translated, it gives CASSQGASWAQETQYF.

The genes are TRBV5-4 and TRBJ2-3; D might be TRBD1 (5 bases). The CDR3 loop spans 17 amino acids. Germline V gene lookup returns CDR1 SGHNT and CDR2 YYREEE (reference sequence). The V and J ends lost 4 bases and 4 bases respectively, with 22 bases between them. The CDR3 loop is CASSQGALGRVSDTQYF. In nucleotides, the CDR3 is TGTGCCAGCAGCCAGGGCGCTCTAGGTAGGGTATCAGATACGCAGTATTTT. Together with reference TRBV5-4 and TRBJ2-3, the CDR3 gives the full variable domain: ETGVTQSPTHLIKTRGQQVTLRCSSQSGHNTVSWYQQALGQGPQFIFQYYREEENGRGNFPPRFSGLQFPNYSSELNVNALELDDSALYLCASSQGALGRVSDTQYFGPGTRLTVL.

The chain has TRBV7-8 and TRBJ2-4; 7 bases map to TRBD2. In germline, CDR1 is SGHVS, CDR2 FQNEAQ. With 2 bases clipped from V and 3 bases from J, the junction kept 10 bases outside the gene matches. This CDR3 contains 17 residues. In nucleotides, the CDR3 is TGTGCCAGCAGCTTAAAAAGGCTAAGCGGGAACAAAAACATTCAGTACTTC. Protein product: CASSLKRLSGNKNIQYF.

This clone has a handful of counts. The V gene is TRBV5-1, the J gene TRBJ2-3; 10 nucleotides line up with TRBD2. CDR1 is SGHRS, CDR2 YFSETQ, per germline. This CDR3 contains 18 residues. Trimming cost V 0 bases and J 4 bases; bases outside gene matches: 11. In nucleotides, the CDR3 is TGCGCCAGCAGCTTGGCTAGCGGGAGATTAAAGGGGTCAGATACGCAGTATTTT. It yields the protein CASSLASGRLKGSDTQYF.

The rearrangement joins TRBV30 to TRBJ1-4, with 9 bases lining up with TRBD1. Germline CDR1 reads GTSNPN; CDR2 reads SVGIG (reference sequence). The CDR3 totals 16 residues. V trimming: 2 bases; J trimming: 8 bases; junction bases outside the gene matches: 12. CDR3 loop: CAWSSPRTGEGEKLFF. The CDR3 DNA reads as TGTGCCTGGAGTTCCCCCAGGACAGGGGAGGGAGAAAAACTGTTTTTT.

The chain is built from TRBV7-6 and TRBJ2-2; perhaps TRBD2 as D (6 bases). This CDR3 is 16 amino acids long. Germline loops: CDR1 SGHVS, CDR2 FNYEAQ. V lost 1 base to trimming and J lost 5 bases, with 14 bases between them. CDR3: CASSLGSAGTTGELFF. CDR3 coding DNA: TGTGCCAGCAGCTTAGGATCCGCCGGGACTACCGGGGAGCTGTTTTTT.

The chain combines TRBV7-3 with TRBJ1-6; TRBD1 aligns across 8 bases. The CDR3 has 15 amino acids. V shed 1 base, J shed 13 bases, and the junction held 9 bases outside the gene matches. The germline CDR1 and CDR2 sequences are SGHTA and FQGTGA. In DNA, the CDR3 is TGTGCCAGCAGCTTAAACGCCAAACAGGGGGATCCCCTCCACTTT. The encoded protein is CASSLNAKQGDPLHF.

This sequence joins TRBV19 and TRBJ1-5; D remains unclear. The CDR3 spans 13 residues. The V end lost 4 bases, the J end lost 15 bases, and 19 bases lay between the germline ends. Germline CDR1 LNHDA, CDR2 SQIVND (reference sequence). CDR3 coding DNA: TGTGCCAGTAGTACCGGAGGCGTCGGGTTCCGGCATTTT. Translation gives CASSTGGVGFRHF.

The V gene is TRBV7-2, the J gene TRBJ2-7, with TRBD1 matching 7 bases. Per germline, CDR1 SGHTA and CDR2 FQGNSA. The CDR3 runs to 15 residues. V gave up 6 bases and J gave up 4 bases; unmatched junction bases: 12. In nucleotides, the CDR3 is TGTGCCAGCAGTCTTTCGGTGGACAGGCTTTACGAGCAGTACTTC. Translated, it gives CASSLSVDRLYEQYF.

V usage is TRBV6-5 and J usage is TRBJ2-7; 8 nucleotides align to TRBD1. J was trimmed by 5 bases and V by 6 bases; bases with no gene match: 12. Germline CDR1 MNHEY, CDR2 SVGAGI. This CDR3 has 15 residues. CDR3: CASSPDRATNDEQYF. CDR3 nucleotides: TGTGCCAGCAGCCCGGACAGGGCCACAAATGACGAGCAGTACTTC.

The chain couples TRBV9 to TRBJ1-6; D possibly corresponds to TRBD1 (5 bases). Germline CDR1 SGDLS, CDR2 YYNGEE. Trimming removed 0 bases from V and 7 bases from J, with 11 bases in between. The CDR3 sequence is 15 residues long. CDR3 coding DNA: TGTGCCAGCAGCGTAGCTGGACAATTGAATTCACCCCTCCACTTT. Protein: CASSVAGQLNSPLHF.

The chain carries TRBV4-2 and TRBJ2-1; D possibly corresponds to TRBD2 (6 bases). Germline assignment: CDR1 LGHNA and CDR2 YNFKEQ. CDR3 length: 16 residues. V was cut by 4 bases and J by 4 bases, with 17 bases left in between. The CDR3 loop reads CASSPSTGTSYNEQFF. The CDR3 region has the DNA TGTGCCAGCAGCCCATCTACCGGGACTTCGTACAATGAGCAGTTCTTC.

The chain uses TRBV7-2 and TRBJ1-6; tentatively, D is TRBD1 (5 bases). This CDR3 is built from 15 residues. Germline V gene lookup returns CDR1 SGHTA and CDR2 FQGNSA. V gave up 5 bases and J gave up 7 bases, with 15 bases separating them. For the CDR3, the DNA is TGTGCCAGCAGCCTCGGACCAGGGCCCAATTCACCCCTCCACTTT. Its translation: CASSLGPGPNSPLHF.

This chain joins TRBV5-1 and TRBJ2-2, with 9 bases identical to TRBD2. There are 18 residues in the CDR3. Trimming took 0 bases from V and 6 from J; bases not matched to a gene: 12. Germline CDR1 and CDR2: SGHRS and YFSETQ. This chain's CDR3 is CASSLVPSGTARAGELFF. CDR3 bases: TGCGCCAGCAGCTTGGTACCTAGCGGGACAGCACGGGCCGGGGAGCTGTTTTTT.

As DNA, the CDR3 is TGTGCCAGCTCTAGCGGGGGGTCCTACAATGAGCAGTTCTTC. Protein sequence: CASSSGGSYNEQFF. The chain links TRBV18 to TRBJ2-1; TRBD2 aligns across 10 bases. CDR1 KGHSH and CDR2 LQKENI come from the germline V gene. The J segment lost 1 base and the V segment lost 6 bases, leaving 0 bases of the junction unmatched. The CDR3 is 14 amino acids.

The chain is built from TRBV5-1 and TRBJ2-7, with TRBD2 identical over 9 bases. V gave up 1 base and J gave up 2 bases; unmatched junction bases: 7. Germline values: CDR1 SGHRS, CDR2 YFSETQ. This CDR3 has 16 amino acids. This CDR3 is CASSLSLAGGPYEQYF. In DNA, the CDR3 is TGCGCCAGCAGCTTGAGTCTGGCGGGAGGGCCCTACGAGCAGTACTTC. Full variable domain (remainder filled in from reference TRBV5-1 and TRBJ2-7): KAGVTQTPRYLIKTRGQQVTLSCSPISGHRSVSWYQQTPGQGLQFLFEYFSETQRNKGNFPGRFSGRQFSNSRSEMNVSTLELGDSALYLCASSLSLAGGPYEQYFGPGTRLTVT.

CDR3: CASSPPGGTSGGPEETQYF. The CDR3 bases are TGTGCCAGCAGCCCACCCGGGGGGACTAGCGGGGGGCCAGAAGAGACCCAGTACTTC. The V call is TRBV9, the J call TRBJ2-5; 15 positions agree with TRBD2. The CDR3 is 19 amino acids. CDR1 is SGDLS, CDR2 YYNGEE, per germline. J lost 3 bases, V lost 4 bases, and 13 bases had no gene match.

The chain has TRBV30 and TRBJ2-6; TRBD1 matches 11 bases. V shed 5 bases and J 1 base; nucleotides not matched to a gene: 7. The CDR3 has 17 residues. CDR1 and CDR2 from the germline V gene are GTSNPN and SVGIG (reference sequence). The CDR3 nucleotides read TGTGCCTGGCGGGCCGGGACAGGGGGGTCTGGGGCCAACGTCCTGACTTTC. This translates into CAWRAGTGGSGANVLTF.

The chain links TRBV9 to TRBJ2-3, with 14 bases that match TRBD2. The CDR3 runs to 15 residues. The germline CDR1 and CDR2 sequences are SGDLS and YYNGEE. Unmatched junction bases numbered 4, after V lost 4 bases and J lost 6 bases. CDR3 amino acids: CASSLTSGGADTQYF. The CDR3, as DNA: TGTGCCAGCAGCCTGACTAGCGGGGGGGCGGATACGCAGTATTTT.

The count of this clone is one. The CDR3 protein is CASSSQGLSYEQYF. The CDR3, as DNA: TGTGCCAGCAGCAGCCAGGGGTTATCCTACGAGCAGTACTTC. V and J are TRBV7-9 and TRBJ2-7, with D perhaps TRBD1 (6 bases). Germline assignment: CDR1 SEHNR and CDR2 FQNEAQ (reference sequence). The CDR3 spans 14 residues. The V end was cut by 5 bases, the J end by 1 base, with 12 bases between.

This chain joins TRBV9 and TRBJ2-5, with 8 bases lining up with TRBD2. This CDR3 has 14 amino acids. Looked up from germline, CDR1 is SGDLS and CDR2 is YYNGEE. Trimming cost V 8 bases and J 1 base; bases outside gene matches: 7. CDR3 in DNA: TGTGCCAGTAACGTCGGGGGGGTCCAAGAGACCCAGTACTTC. Amino acid sequence: CASNVGGVQETQYF.

The V call is TRBV7-2, the J call TRBJ2-2, with D hard to call. CDR1 is SGHTA and CDR2 is FQGNSA in the germline V gene. The CDR3 contains 12 residues. V lost 6 bases, J lost 6 bases, and 8 bases lay in between. The CDR3 is CASSNGPGELFF. CDR3 sequence (DNA): TGTGCCAGCAGTAATGGCCCCGGGGAGCTGTTTTTT. The full variable domain, with the rest looked up from reference TRBV7-2 and TRBJ2-2, is GAGVSQSPSNKVTEKGKDVELRCDPISGHTALYWYRQSLGQGLEFLIYFQGNSAPDKSGLPSDRFSAERTGGSVSTLTIQRTQQEDSAVYLCASSNGPGELFFGEGSRLTVL.

This clone has just a few counts. The rearrangement links TRBV7-9 to TRBJ2-2; D is undetermined. This CDR3 comprises 14 residues. The germline V and J ends were trimmed by 2 bases and 5 bases, with 9 bases remaining between them. Per germline, CDR1 SEHNR and CDR2 FQNEAQ (reference sequence). The CDR3 protein is CASSLSASTGELFF. The CDR3 region has the DNA TGTGCCAGCAGCTTATCCGCTAGTACCGGGGAGCTGTTTTTT.

The chain is built from TRBV6-5 and TRBJ2-2, with D perhaps matching TRBD2 (5 bases). This CDR3 is 15 amino acids long. The germline V gene has CDR1 MNHEY and CDR2 SVGAGI. The V and J ends lost 2 bases and 3 bases respectively, with 10 bases between them. The DNA for the CDR3 is TGTGCCAGCAGTTACGGAGGATATGACACCGGGGAGCTGTTTTTT. Amino acid sequence: CASSYGGYDTGELFF.

The chain carries TRBV7-2 and TRBJ1-3, with TRBD1 as a possible D gene (5 bases). V lost 5 bases and J 9 bases, leaving 11 bases between the germline ends. The CDR3 spans 12 residues. CDR1 and CDR2 from the germline V gene are SGHTA and FQGNSA. The CDR3 DNA reads as TGTGCCAGCAGCCGCATGCAGGGCACCATATATTTT. Its translation is CASSRMQGTIYF.

This clone has a single count. The rearrangement joins TRBV7-5 to TRBJ1-1. TRBV7-5 is given as a pseudogene. CDR3 length equals 16 residues. CDR3 in DNA: TGTGTCAGAAGCCCCCCCTGGCGCACCGCGAGGACTGAAGCTTTCTTT. This sequence encodes CVRSPPWRTARTEAFF.